This T cell receptor (beta chain) was captured in a study of radiotherapy plus CTLA-4 blockade in lung cancer. Some clones are missing from TCRdb's copy, which holds only in-frame ones; the method was immunoSEQ multiplex PCR. Counted here are about 66,000 clones, about four fifths occurring once; the ten biggest clones make up roughly 4%. Germline lookup yields CDR1 WNHNN and CDR2 SYGVQD (reference sequence). Trimming took 8 bases from V and 9 from J; bases not matched to a gene: 7. The CDR3 is made up of 12 amino acids. The source of this sequence is a human donor with non-small cell lung cancer who had a partial response to radiotherapy plus ipilimumab. The V call is TRBV10-1, the J call TRBJ2-1; TRBD1 matches 7 bases. The sample in question was peripheral blood, obtained from a patient treated with radiotherapy plus ipilimumab. DNA for the CDR3: TGCGCCAGCGTAGGACAGGACGGTGAGCAGTTCTTC. It yields the protein CASVGQDGEQFF.